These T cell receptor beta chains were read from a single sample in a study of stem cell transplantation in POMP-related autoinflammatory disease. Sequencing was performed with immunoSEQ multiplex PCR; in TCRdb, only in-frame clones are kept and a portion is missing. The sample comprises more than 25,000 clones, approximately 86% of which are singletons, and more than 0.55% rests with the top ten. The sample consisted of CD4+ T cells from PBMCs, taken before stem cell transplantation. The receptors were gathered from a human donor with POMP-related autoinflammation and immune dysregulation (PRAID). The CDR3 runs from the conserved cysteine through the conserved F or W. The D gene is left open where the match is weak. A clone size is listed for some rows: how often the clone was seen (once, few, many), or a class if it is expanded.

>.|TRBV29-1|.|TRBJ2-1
CSDQLGSYNEQFF
TGCAGCGATCAACTAGGATCCTACAATGAGCAGTTCTTC
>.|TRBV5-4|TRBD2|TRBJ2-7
CASSLASGGNTYEQYF
TGTGCCAGCAGCTTAGCTAGCGGGGGGAATACTTACGAGCAGTACTTC
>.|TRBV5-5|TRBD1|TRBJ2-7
CASSSWDSRLYEQYF
TGTGCCAGCAGCTCGTGGGACAGTCGGCTCTACGAGCAGTACTTC
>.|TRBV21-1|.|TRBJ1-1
CASSPGTGVTEAFF
TGTGCCAGCAGCCCGGGGACAGGGGTCACTGAAGCTTTCTTT
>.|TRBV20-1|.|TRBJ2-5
CSAQYQETQYF
TGCAGTGCTCAGTACCAAGAGACCCAGTACTTC
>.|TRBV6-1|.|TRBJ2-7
CASSDQVTHLYEQYF
TGTGCCAGCAGTGACCAAGTCACCCATCTCTACGAGCAGTACTTC
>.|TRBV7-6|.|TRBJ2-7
CASSLAGWEQYF
TGTGCCAGCAGCTTAGCCGGGTGGGAGCAGTACTTC
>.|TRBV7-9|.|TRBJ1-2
CASSLGPVLGYTF
TGTGCCAGCAGCTTAGGGCCCGTCTTGGGCTACACCTTC
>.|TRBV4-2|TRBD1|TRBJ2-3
CASSHRPGTGDTDTQYF
TGTGCCAGCAGCCACCGGCCCGGGACAGGGGACACAGATACGCAGTATTTT
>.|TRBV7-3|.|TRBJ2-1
CASSLTSYNEQFF
TGTGCCAGCAGCTTAACTAGCTACAATGAGCAGTTCTTC
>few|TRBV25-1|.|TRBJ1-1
CASSGLQNTEAFF
TGTGCCAGCAGTGGACTACAAAACACTGAAGCTTTCTTT
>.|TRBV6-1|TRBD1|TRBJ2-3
CASSERFRDRDADTQYF
TGTGCCAGCAGTGAAAGGTTTCGGGACAGGGACGCAGATACGCAGTATTTT